The 23 T cell receptor beta chains below come from one sample, sequenced in a study of T-cell memory formation after mild COVID-19 (dated by TCRdb to about 2021). Library method: 5' RACE. Reads for this sample came from an Illumina NovaSeq 6000. TCRdb itself trimmed the public reads at Q25 with fastp, ran MiXCR and retained productive beta chains. Every entry covers one CDR3 protein and lists the most common genes and DNA from its rows. For this sample there are about 290,000 distinct CDR3 sequences; roughly 18% appear just once. 23% of the sample rests with the top ten. Sequenced sample: PBMCs or a T cell subset sorted from them (not recorded which). Receptors originate from a man between 18 and 35 years old who had mild COVID-19 (a few samples of this study predate the infection). The sample titles of this study are shuffled in the database, so cell type and time point are left out; the donor was told from shared clones.

J is TRBJ2-2 and V is TRBV4-3, with D perhaps being TRBD1 or TRBD2 (6 bases each). Trimming removed 1 base at V and 4 bases at J, with 13 bases between. Looked up from germline, CDR1 is LGHNA and CDR2 is YSLEER. The CDR3 runs to 16 residues. In DNA, the CDR3 is TGCGCCAGCAGCCAAGGTCTCTCGGGGGCCACCGGGGAGCTGTTTTTT. Protein product: CASSQGLSGATGELFF.

The table lists this clonotype with a few counts. This rearrangement joins TRBV20-1 to TRBJ2-4; D ambiguous. Germline V gene sequence: CDR1 DFQATT, CDR2 SNEGSKA (reference sequence). Trimming cost V 5 bases and J 6 bases, with 11 bases left between them. This CDR3 spans 12 amino acids. The CDR3 region is CSAPRDGNIQYF. The CDR3 DNA reads TGCAGTGCTCCTAGAGATGGAAACATTCAGTACTTC.

The CDR3 reads CASSGQGGRETQYF. DNA of the CDR3: TGTGCCAGCAGCGGACAGGGGGGTCGGGAGACCCAGTACTTC. The chain combines TRBV9 with TRBJ2-5; TRBD1 matches 9 bases. V lost 3 bases and J lost 5; bases outside the gene matches: 5. Germline V lookup: CDR1 SGDLS, CDR2 YYNGEE. There are 14 residues in the CDR3.

The table lists this clonotype with a few counts. The J gene is TRBJ2-5, the V gene TRBV6-5; 7 positions match TRBD1. Germline CDR1 and CDR2: MNHEY and SVGAGI. This CDR3 spans 14 amino acids. V lost 5 bases to trimming and J lost 2 bases; unmatched junction nucleotides: 5. In nucleotides, the CDR3 is TGTGCCAGCAGTCTGGACAGGCTGCAAGAGACCCAGTACTTC. This sequence encodes CASSLDRLQETQYF.

This rearrangement joins TRBV7-3 to TRBJ1-6, with a tentative D call TRBD1 (5 bases). Germline lookup yields CDR1 SGHTA and CDR2 FQGTGA. The CDR3 sequence is 16 residues long. Trimming shortened V by 4 bases and J by 10 bases, and 20 bases separated the two germline ends. The CDR3 loop is CASSSGPRGGGSPLHF. The DNA for the CDR3 is TGTGCCAGCAGCTCCGGACCTCGTGGGGGTGGATCACCCCTCCACTTT.

CDR3 DNA sequence: TGTGCCAGCAGCTTAGATGGGGCTGTTGGCACAGATACGCAGTATTTT. Amino acid sequence: CASSLDGAVGTDTQYF. The V gene is TRBV11-3, the J gene TRBJ2-3; weak D call: TRBD1 (5 bases). The length of the CDR3 is 16 residues. Germline CDR1 SGHNT, CDR2 YENEEA. The V and J ends lost 0 bases and 1 base respectively, with 11 bases between them.

The CDR3 DNA sequence: TGTGCCAGCAGCGTAGCAGGGAATAGCAATCAGCCCCAGCATTTT. Translation gives CASSVAGNSNQPQHF. This chain joins TRBV9 and TRBJ1-5; D may be TRBD1 (5 bases). The V gene lost 0 bases and the J gene lost 0 bases, with 7 bases spanning the gap. CDR1 and CDR2 (germline): SGDLS, YYNGEE. This CDR3 has 15 residues.

The V call is TRBV29-1, the J call TRBJ2-7; D call uncertain. This CDR3 spans 13 amino acids. CDR1 is SQVTM and CDR2 is ANQGSEA in the germline V gene. V gave up 2 bases and J gave up 1 base, with 9 bases separating them. CDR3 nucleotides: TGCAGCGTTGAAACGGACCTTTCCTACGAGCAGTACTTC. Its protein product is CSVETDLSYEQYF.

V and J are TRBV12-3 or TRBV12-4 and TRBJ1-2; D is perhaps TRBD1 (5 bases). The CDR3 loop spans 13 amino acids. Deletions cut 3 bases from V and 7 bases from J, with 12 bases between. The CDR3 DNA reads as TGTGCCAGCAGTTTGAAGACAGATGGTGGCTACACCTTC. This sequence encodes CASSLKTDGGYTF.

This chain uses TRBV4-1 with TRBJ2-7; tentatively, D is TRBD2 (6 bases). The germline V and J ends were trimmed by 4 bases and 4 bases, with 11 bases remaining between them. Germline-derived CDR1 and CDR2 are MGHRA and YSYEKL. The length of the CDR3 is 13 residues. The CDR3 bases are TGCGCCAGCAGCCGGGGGGACCGGTACGAGCAGTACGTC. Translating gives CASSRGDRYEQYV.

This clonotype showed up just a few times. The rearrangement uses TRBV6-5 and TRBJ2-7, with a possible D match to TRBD2 (6 bases). The CDR3 contains 19 residues. CDR1 is MNHEY and CDR2 is SVGAGI in the germline V gene. Trimming took 2 bases from V and 2 from J, leaving 25 bases between them. CDR3 DNA sequence: TGTGCCAGCAGTTACACCCCCTCCCCGATGGAGGGACCCGCCTACGAGCAGTACTTC. Translation gives CASSYTPSPMEGPAYEQYF.

In this sample, this clonotype turned up a few times. J is TRBJ2-3 and V is TRBV11-2; the match to TRBD2 covers 8 bases. The ends lost 1 base at V and 5 bases at J; junction bases unmatched: 5. Looked up from germline, CDR1 is SGHAT and CDR2 is FQNNGV. CDR3 length: 15 residues. CDR3 in DNA: TGTGCCAGCAGCTTAGCCGGGGGGGCCGGAGATACGCAGTATTTT. As protein: CASSLAGGAGDTQYF. Full variable domain (rest looked up from reference TRBV11-2 and TRBJ2-3): EAGVAQSPRYKIIEKRQSVAFWCNPISGHATLYWYQQILGQGPKLLIQFQNNGVVDDSQLPKDRFSAERLKGVDSTLKIQPAKLEDSAVYLCASSLAGGAGDTQYFGPGTRLTVL.

In DNA, the CDR3 is TGCAGTGCTATTCATGGGGGGCAGATCAATCAGCCCCAGCATTTT. Protein: CSAIHGGQINQPQHF. The chain has TRBV20-1 and TRBJ1-5; TRBD1 is a possible D gene (6 bases). Trimming took off 4 bases at V and 3 bases at J, with 16 bases between the two ends. The CDR3 has 15 amino acids. Germline values: CDR1 DFQATT, CDR2 SNEGSKA (reference sequence).

This clonotype was seen repeatedly, ten times or more. V usage is TRBV5-1 and J usage is TRBJ1-2; a weak D match, TRBD1 (6 bases). The CDR3 is 15 residues long. The germline CDR1 and CDR2 sequences are SGHRS and YFSETQ. V gave up 4 bases and J gave up 7 bases, with 20 bases separating them. CDR3 nucleotides: TGCGCCAGCAGCCCCTCCAACAGGGCAGAAAGTGGCTACACCTTC. Its translation is CASSPSNRAESGYTF.

Only a few counts were recorded for this clonotype. The chain has TRBV6-5 and TRBJ1-4; no firm D call. V lost 5 bases to trimming and J lost 5 bases, with 15 bases between them. The length of the CDR3 is 15 residues. Germline lookup yields CDR1 MNHEY and CDR2 SVGAGI. For the CDR3, the DNA is TGTGCCAGCAGTGCCTCATACCCCGGAAATGAAAAACTGTTTTTT. Translation gives CASSASYPGNEKLFF.

The rearrangement links TRBV5-1 to TRBJ2-3, with D tentatively TRBD1 (6 bases). In germline, CDR1 is SGHRS, CDR2 YFSETQ. The CDR3 is 14 amino acids. With 5 bases removed from V and 2 bases from J, the gap between germline ends came to 12 bases. CDR3 loop: CASRKQGTTDTQYF. Written as DNA, the CDR3 is TGCGCCAGCAGGAAACAGGGAACCACAGATACGCAGTATTTT.

This CDR3 is CASSLVQGRTLEQYV. CDR3 coding DNA: TGTGCCAGCAGCTTGGTACAGGGACGCACTCTCGAGCAGTACGTC. The rearrangement uses TRBV5-6 and TRBJ2-7; a possible D gene is TRBD1 (6 bases). V was clipped by 0 bases and J by 6 bases, with 16 bases between them. CDR3 length: 15 amino acids. CDR1 SGHDT and CDR2 YYEEEE come from the germline V gene.

The chain carries TRBV28 and TRBJ1-1, with 11 bases matching TRBD1. There are 15 residues in the CDR3. Per germline, CDR1 MDHEN and CDR2 SYDVKM. The V gene end was trimmed by 6 bases and the J gene end by 2 bases; junction bases not matched to a gene: 5. The DNA for the CDR3 is TGTGCCAGCAGCCCGAGGACAGGGGGCAACACTGAAGCTTTCTTT. It is translated as CASSPRTGGNTEAFF.

Only a few counts were recorded for this clonotype. The CDR3 bases are TGTGCCAGTTTCAGGACTAGCGGGGATAATGAGCAGTTCTTC. Protein sequence: CASFRTSGDNEQFF. This chain uses TRBV28 with TRBJ2-1; TRBD2 matches 12 bases. Germline V gives CDR1 MDHEN, CDR2 SYDVKM. This CDR3 contains 14 residues. J gave up 7 bases and V 9 bases, and 7 bases lay outside the gene matches.

Comments on this clonotype: The DNA is left out, because the CDR3 cannot be placed on it with certainty; the CDR3 is given as TCRdb lists it. The chain uses TRBV5-1 and TRBJ2-4; the table's D call, TRBD1, was not checked against the DNA. Germline values: CDR1 SGHRS, CDR2 YFSETQ. The CDR3 has 16 amino acids, counting both end residues. CDR3 loop: CASSLNLVGPGNIQYF.

This clonotype has only a few counts. The chain has TRBV9 and TRBJ2-3; a possible D gene is TRBD2 (5 bases). The CDR3 sequence is 16 residues long. V gave up 4 bases and J gave up 0 bases, with 15 bases separating them. CDR1 is SGDLS and CDR2 is YYNGEE in the germline V gene. The CDR3 nucleotides are TGTGCCAGCAGCCCACCCGGCGGGTCTAGCACAGATACGCAGTATTTT. This translates into CASSPPGGSSTDTQYF.

The rearrangement joins TRBV10-3 to TRBJ2-3; D is unclear. The CDR3 runs to 12 residues. CDR1 and CDR2 from the germline V gene are ENHRY and SYGVKD. V was cut by 2 bases and J by 10 bases, with 10 bases left in between. CDR3 in amino acids: CAISEGADSQYF. In DNA form, the CDR3 reads TGTGCCATCAGTGAGGGCGCGGATTCGCAGTATTTT.

This clonotype came up a few times. The rearrangement uses TRBV18 and TRBJ2-1; 9 bases line up with TRBD2. V was pared by 0 bases and J by 3 bases, with 3 bases of the junction left unmatched. Germline CDR1 KGHSH, CDR2 LQKENI. The CDR3 totals 16 residues. CDR3 loop: CASSPPASGIYNEQFF. In DNA, the CDR3 is TGTGCCAGCTCACCACCCGCTAGCGGGATCTACAATGAGCAGTTCTTC.